The present entry profiles one T cell receptor beta chain with its context. The antigen is not known. Method: immunoSEQ multiplex PCR; TCRdb's copy keeps in-frame clones and lacks some. The sample lists about 22,000 clones, 71% occurring once. During colonoscopy, one to two rectal pinch biopsies were collected. CDR1 is SGHTA, CDR2 FQGNSA, per germline. The CDR3 contains 18 residues. The V gene end was trimmed by 5 bases and the J gene end by 9 bases; junction bases not matched to a gene: 17. The sample is drawn from a study of pediatric ulcerative colitis. Study-wide results and limits: A couple of rectal CDR3 clonotypes occurred in all ulcerative colitis patients. Rectal pinch biopsies may include blood-derived T cells. Clonal expansions reduced rectal repertoire diversity in acute severe colitis. Compared with controls, ulcerative colitis showed greater blood-rectum clone sharing.

The chain combines TRBV7-2 with TRBJ2-3; 13 nucleotides match TRBD2. Sequenced material: gut tissue. The receptor comes from a boy aged 5-17 years with severe ulcerative colitis. In DNA form, the CDR3 reads TGTGCCAGCAGCGATAAACTAGCGGGGGGGTCGTTGAGTCTCACGCAGTATTTT. Translated, it gives CASSDKLAGGSLSLTQYF.